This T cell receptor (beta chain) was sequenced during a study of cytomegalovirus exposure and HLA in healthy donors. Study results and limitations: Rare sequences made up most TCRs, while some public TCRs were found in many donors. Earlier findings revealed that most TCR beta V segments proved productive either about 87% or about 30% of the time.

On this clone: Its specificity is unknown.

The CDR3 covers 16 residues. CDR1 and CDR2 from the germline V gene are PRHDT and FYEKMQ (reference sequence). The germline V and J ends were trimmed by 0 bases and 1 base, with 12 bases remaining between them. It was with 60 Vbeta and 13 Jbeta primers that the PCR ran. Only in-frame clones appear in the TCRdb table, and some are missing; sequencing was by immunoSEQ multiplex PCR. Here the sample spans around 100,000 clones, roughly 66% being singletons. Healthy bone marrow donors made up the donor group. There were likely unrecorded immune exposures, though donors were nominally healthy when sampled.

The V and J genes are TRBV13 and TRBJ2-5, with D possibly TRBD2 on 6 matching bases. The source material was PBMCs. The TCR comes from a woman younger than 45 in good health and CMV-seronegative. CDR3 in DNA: TGTGCCAGCAGCTTAGGAGGGCGGGACCCCCAAGAGACCCAGTACTTC. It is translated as CASSLGGRDPQETQYF.